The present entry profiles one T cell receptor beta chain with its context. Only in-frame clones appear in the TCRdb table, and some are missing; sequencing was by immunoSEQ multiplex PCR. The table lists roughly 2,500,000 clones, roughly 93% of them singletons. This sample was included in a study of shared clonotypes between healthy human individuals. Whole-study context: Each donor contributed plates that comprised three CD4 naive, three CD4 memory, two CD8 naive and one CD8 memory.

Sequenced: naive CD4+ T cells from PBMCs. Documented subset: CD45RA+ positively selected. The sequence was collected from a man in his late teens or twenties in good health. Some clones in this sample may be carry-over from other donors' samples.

This CDR3 reads CAWSEYYEQYF. The CDR3 coding sequence is TGTGCCTGGAGTGAGTATTACGAGCAGTACTTC. The genes are TRBV30 and TRBJ2-5; D ambiguous. Matching the DNA end better, TRBJ2-7 makes the J call doubtful. Germline V gene data show CDR1 as GTSNPN and CDR2 as SVGIG (reference sequence). There are 11 residues in the CDR3.